These T cell receptor beta chains were read from a single sample in a study of T cell repertoires in cytomegalovirus infection. TCRdb itself ran the reads through MiXCR, one entry per CDR3 protein. The profile shows 150,000 to 200,000 distinct CDR3 sequences, under 30% of them singletons. The specimen was PBMCs. The source is a human donor in good health (CMV status not recorded). Some clones in this sample may be carry-over from other donors' samples. Each CDR3 is given with its conserved first and last residue. Each record gives: CDR3 DNA, CDR3 protein, CDR3 length, D gene, V gene, clone size, J gene. A D gene is named only where the DNA matches it firmly. The size field is filled for only some rows; it gives once, few, many or a size class.

CDR3 DNA: TGTGCCTTCCTGGGGAATAAGGGCTACACCTTC
CDR3 protein: CAFLGNKGYTF
CDR3 length: 11
D gene: -
V gene: TRBV7-9
clone size: -
J gene: TRBJ1-2

CDR3 DNA: TGTGCCAGCAGCCGCCTTGGGGGCGGGGGAAATTACAATGAGCAGTTCTTC
CDR3 protein: CASSRLGGGGNYNEQFF
CDR3 length: 17
D gene: -
V gene: TRBV3-1
clone size: few
J gene: TRBJ2-1

CDR3 DNA: TGTGCCAGCACCGGGGGCGGATACACTGAAGCTTTCTTT
CDR3 protein: CASTGGGYTEAFF
CDR3 length: 13
D gene: -
V gene: TRBV7-2
clone size: few
J gene: TRBJ1-1

CDR3 DNA: TGTGCCAGCAGCTCCCCGGCCCTGCTAGCGGGGGGGCGGCGTTCCTACAATGAGCAGTTCTTC
CDR3 protein: CASSSPALLAGGRRSYNEQFF
CDR3 length: 21
D gene: TRBD2
V gene: TRBV7-2
clone size: many
J gene: TRBJ2-1

CDR3 DNA: TGTGCCAGCAGTCCAGCAAGGACAGGGATGAACACTGAAGCTTTCTTT
CDR3 protein: CASSPARTGMNTEAFF
CDR3 length: 16
D gene: TRBD1
V gene: TRBV6-2/TRBV6-3
clone size: many
J gene: TRBJ1-1

CDR3 DNA: TGTGCCAGCAGCTTAGGTCTGCGGGGACGCACAGATACGCAGTATTTT
CDR3 protein: CASSLGLRGRTDTQYF
CDR3 length: 16
D gene: -
V gene: TRBV11-2
clone size: many
J gene: TRBJ2-3

CDR3 DNA: TGTGCCATCAGTGAGTCGCAGGGAACTGGAAACACCATATATTTT
CDR3 protein: CAISESQGTGNTIYF
CDR3 length: 15
D gene: -
V gene: TRBV10-3
clone size: few
J gene: TRBJ1-3

CDR3 DNA: TGCGCCAGAGAGGCGCCAAGGATAAGTGAGCAGTTCTTC
CDR3 protein: CAREAPRISEQFF
CDR3 length: 13
D gene: -
V gene: TRBV10-1
clone size: few
J gene: TRBJ2-1

CDR3 DNA: TGTGCCAGCAGCCTAAACGCTGAAGCTTTCTTT
CDR3 protein: CASSLNAEAFF
CDR3 length: 11
D gene: -
V gene: TRBV5-4
clone size: once
J gene: TRBJ1-1

CDR3 DNA: TGTGCCAGCAGCACCGGTCCGGATCCTGCCTATGGCTACACCTTC
CDR3 protein: CASSTGPDPAYGYTF
CDR3 length: 15
D gene: -
V gene: TRBV7-2
clone size: -
J gene: TRBJ1-2

CDR3 DNA: TGTGCCAGCAGTGAATCCGGGGGGCCCTACAATGAGCAGTTCTTC
CDR3 protein: CASSESGGPYNEQFF
CDR3 length: 15
D gene: -
V gene: TRBV25-1
clone size: few
J gene: TRBJ2-1

CDR3 DNA: TGCGCCAGCAGCTCGGGACAGGGGTTTGGGAACACTGAAGCTTTCTTT
CDR3 protein: CASSSGQGFGNTEAFF
CDR3 length: 16
D gene: TRBD1
V gene: TRBV5-1
clone size: few
J gene: TRBJ1-1

CDR3 DNA: TGCGCCAGCAGCTCTACACTAGCGGGGGTACGCAATGAGCAGTTCTTC
CDR3 protein: CASSSTLAGVRNEQFF
CDR3 length: 16
D gene: TRBD2
V gene: TRBV5-1
clone size: -
J gene: TRBJ2-1

CDR3 DNA: TGTGCCAGTAGTATCGCCACCGGGACCCCGGAGACCCAGTACTTC
CDR3 protein: CASSIATGTPETQYF
CDR3 length: 15
D gene: -
V gene: TRBV19
clone size: -
J gene: TRBJ2-5

CDR3 DNA: TGTGCCAGCAGCTTCCAACCGAACACCGGGGAGCTGTTTTTT
CDR3 protein: CASSFQPNTGELFF
CDR3 length: 14
D gene: -
V gene: TRBV7-8
clone size: -
J gene: TRBJ2-2

CDR3 DNA: TGCAGTTACTCTCAGGATCCGAACACTGAAGCTTTCTTT
CDR3 protein: CSYSQDPNTEAFF
CDR3 length: 13
D gene: -
V gene: TRBV29-1
clone size: -
J gene: TRBJ1-1

CDR3 DNA: TGTGCCAGCAGTTACGATCCAAGCAAAAGGCAGAATGGCTACACCTTC
CDR3 protein: CASSYDPSKRQNGYTF
CDR3 length: 16
D gene: -
V gene: TRBV6-2/TRBV6-3
clone size: -
J gene: TRBJ1-2

CDR3 DNA: TGCAGTGCTAGAGCAGTAGCCCAAGAGACCCAGTACTTC
CDR3 protein: CSARAVAQETQYF
CDR3 length: 13
D gene: -
V gene: TRBV20-1
clone size: -
J gene: TRBJ2-5

CDR3 DNA: TGCAGTGCTCGGCCGGCGTCCTACGAGCAGTACTTC
CDR3 protein: CSARPASYEQYF
CDR3 length: 12
D gene: -
V gene: TRBV20-1
clone size: -
J gene: TRBJ2-7

CDR3 DNA: TGTGCCAGCAGCTTAGAGAGCACCGCTAGGAATGAGCAGTTCTTC
CDR3 protein: CASSLESTARNEQFF
CDR3 length: 15
D gene: -
V gene: TRBV7-2
clone size: many
J gene: TRBJ2-1

CDR3 DNA: TGTGCCAGCAGCTTGGGACAGATGAACACCGGGGAGCTGTTTTTT
CDR3 protein: CASSLGQMNTGELFF
CDR3 length: 15
D gene: TRBD1
V gene: TRBV7-2
clone size: many
J gene: TRBJ2-2

CDR3 DNA: TGTGCCAGCAGTCGGGACTCTGTCGGCGGCTACACCTTC
CDR3 protein: CASSRDSVGGYTF
CDR3 length: 13
D gene: -
V gene: TRBV6-1
clone size: -
J gene: TRBJ1-2

CDR3 DNA: TGTGCCAGCAGCCGGGGAGGGGCGAACACTGAAGCTTTCTTT
CDR3 protein: CASSRGGANTEAFF
CDR3 length: 14
D gene: -
V gene: TRBV7-6
clone size: -
J gene: TRBJ1-1

CDR3 DNA: TGCAGCGTTCGGGCAGGTATGAACACTGAAGCTTTCTTT
CDR3 protein: CSVRAGMNTEAFF
CDR3 length: 13
D gene: -
V gene: TRBV29-1
clone size: -
J gene: TRBJ1-1

CDR3 DNA: TGTGCCAGCAGGGACCCGGGACTAGCGAACACAGATACGCAGTATTTT
CDR3 protein: CASRDPGLANTDTQYF
CDR3 length: 16
D gene: TRBD2
V gene: TRBV6-8
clone size: -
J gene: TRBJ2-3

CDR3 DNA: TGTGCCTGGAACCCGGGGGCCAACGTCCTGACTTTC
CDR3 protein: CAWNPGANVLTF
CDR3 length: 12
D gene: -
V gene: TRBV30
clone size: few
J gene: TRBJ2-6

CDR3 DNA: TGTGCCAGCAGTTACTCCGGGGGGGAGGGCTGGGCTTTCTTT
CDR3 protein: CASSYSGGEGWAFF
CDR3 length: 14
D gene: -
V gene: TRBV6-5
clone size: few
J gene: TRBJ1-1

CDR3 DNA: TGTGCCAGCAGCTTTAAGACAGGGTCGAGCACAGATACGCAGTATTTT
CDR3 protein: CASSFKTGSSTDTQYF
CDR3 length: 16
D gene: TRBD1
V gene: TRBV7-6
clone size: -
J gene: TRBJ2-3

CDR3 DNA: TGCAGCGTTGAACTAGAATATCTGGAAGCTTTCTTT
CDR3 protein: CSVELEYLEAFF
CDR3 length: 12
D gene: -
V gene: TRBV29-1
clone size: -
J gene: TRBJ1-1

CDR3 DNA: TGTGCCAGCAGTTCTCGGACGGGATCAGGGAACACTGAAGCTTTCTTT
CDR3 protein: CASSSRTGSGNTEAFF
CDR3 length: 16
D gene: -
V gene: TRBV12-3/TRBV12-4
clone size: -
J gene: TRBJ1-1

CDR3 DNA: TGTGCCAGCAGCTTACAGGGGGCCACCGGGGAGCTGTTTTTT
CDR3 protein: CASSLQGATGELFF
CDR3 length: 14
D gene: TRBD1
V gene: TRBV7-2
clone size: few
J gene: TRBJ2-2

CDR3 DNA: TGTGCCAGCAGTTTACGCGGGGCAGAAACAGATACGCAGTATTTT
CDR3 protein: CASSLRGAETDTQYF
CDR3 length: 15
D gene: -
V gene: TRBV12-3/TRBV12-4
clone size: -
J gene: TRBJ2-3

CDR3 DNA: TGTGCCAGCAGCTTAGCCAGCGGGGGCCAGCAGTTCTTC
CDR3 protein: CASSLASGGQQFF
CDR3 length: 13
D gene: TRBD2
V gene: TRBV7-2
clone size: many
J gene: TRBJ2-1

CDR3 DNA: TGTGCCAGCAGCCTTCCTGGGGCACCAACGCAGTATTTT
CDR3 protein: CASSLPGAPTQYF
CDR3 length: 13
D gene: -
V gene: TRBV7-2
clone size: -
J gene: TRBJ2-3

CDR3 DNA: TGTGCCAGCAGCCGAGGACAGGGGCGGACTGAAGCTTTCTTT
CDR3 protein: CASSRGQGRTEAFF
CDR3 length: 14
D gene: TRBD1
V gene: TRBV7-3
clone size: once
J gene: TRBJ1-1

CDR3 DNA: TGTGCCAGCCGGGACAGGGAACCTCAGCCCCAGCATTTT
CDR3 protein: CASRDREPQPQHF
CDR3 length: 13
D gene: TRBD1
V gene: TRBV2
clone size: -
J gene: TRBJ1-5

CDR3 DNA: TGTGCCAGCAGCCAAGGAGGCGCCGGCTCCTACAATGAGCAGTTCTTC
CDR3 protein: CASSQGGAGSYNEQFF
CDR3 length: 16
D gene: -
V gene: TRBV14
clone size: -
J gene: TRBJ2-1

CDR3 DNA: TGCGCCAGCAAACCCCGGGGACAGGAACCCTACGAGCAGTACTTC
CDR3 protein: CASKPRGQEPYEQYF
CDR3 length: 15
D gene: TRBD1
V gene: TRBV23-1
clone size: few
J gene: TRBJ2-7

CDR3 DNA: TGCGCCAGCAGCTTGGGGGCCCAGGACCAAGAGACCCAGTACTTC
CDR3 protein: CASSLGAQDQETQYF
CDR3 length: 15
D gene: -
V gene: TRBV5-1
clone size: -
J gene: TRBJ2-5

CDR3 DNA: TGTGCCAGCAGTGAAGGATACGTCTACGAGCAGTACTTC
CDR3 protein: CASSEGYVYEQYF
CDR3 length: 13
D gene: -
V gene: TRBV2
clone size: -
J gene: TRBJ2-7

CDR3 DNA: TGTGCCAGCAGCTTAATCTATGGCTACACCTTC
CDR3 protein: CASSLIYGYTF
CDR3 length: 11
D gene: -
V gene: TRBV7-2
clone size: -
J gene: TRBJ1-2

CDR3 DNA: TGTGCCAGCAGTGTAGCACAGGGGGATGGCTACACCTTC
CDR3 protein: CASSVAQGDGYTF
CDR3 length: 13
D gene: TRBD1
V gene: TRBV6-6
clone size: few
J gene: TRBJ1-2

CDR3 DNA: TGTGCCAGCAGCGGGGGCCAAGAGACCCAGTACTTC
CDR3 protein: CASSGGQETQYF
CDR3 length: 12
D gene: -
V gene: TRBV2
clone size: -
J gene: TRBJ2-5

CDR3 DNA: TGTGCCAGCAGTGAAGGGCTAGCGGGGTACAATGAGCAGTTCTTC
CDR3 protein: CASSEGLAGYNEQFF
CDR3 length: 15
D gene: TRBD2
V gene: TRBV6-1
clone size: few
J gene: TRBJ2-1

CDR3 DNA: TGTGCCAGCAGCCCCGGACTAGCGGATCAAGAGACCCAGTACTTC
CDR3 protein: CASSPGLADQETQYF
CDR3 length: 15
D gene: TRBD2
V gene: TRBV7-6
clone size: many
J gene: TRBJ2-5

CDR3 DNA: TGTGCCAGCAGCAAAGGCGGAGAGACAGCCATCTACGAGCAGTACTTC
CDR3 protein: CASSKGGETAIYEQYF
CDR3 length: 16
D gene: -
V gene: TRBV7-2
clone size: many
J gene: TRBJ2-7

CDR3 DNA: TGTGCCATCAGGACAGGCCGGAGGGAAGAAGAAGCTTTCTTT
CDR3 protein: CAIRTGRREEEAFF
CDR3 length: 14
D gene: -
V gene: TRBV10-3
clone size: -
J gene: TRBJ1-1

CDR3 DNA: TGTGCCAGCAGTGCTAGCGGGGGGGCCACAGATACGCAGTATTTT
CDR3 protein: CASSASGGATDTQYF
CDR3 length: 15
D gene: TRBD2
V gene: TRBV6-4
clone size: -
J gene: TRBJ2-3

CDR3 DNA: TGCGCCAGCAGCTTGGTCAGGGTCAACACTGAAGCTTTCTTT
CDR3 protein: CASSLVRVNTEAFF
CDR3 length: 14
D gene: -
V gene: TRBV5-1
clone size: -
J gene: TRBJ1-1

CDR3 DNA: TGTGCCAGCAGAATGACAGGGGCCTCCTACGAGCAGTACTTC
CDR3 protein: CASRMTGASYEQYF
CDR3 length: 14
D gene: TRBD1
V gene: TRBV2
clone size: -
J gene: TRBJ2-7

CDR3 DNA: TGTGCCAGCACCGGACCCTTTAGCGCCTCCTTGACGGAGACCCAGTACTTC
CDR3 protein: CASTGPFSASLTETQYF
CDR3 length: 17
D gene: -
V gene: TRBV7-2
clone size: many
J gene: TRBJ2-5

CDR3 DNA: TGTGCCACCGGAATGTGGGGGTCCTACGAGCAGTACTTC
CDR3 protein: CATGMWGSYEQYF
CDR3 length: 13
D gene: -
V gene: TRBV15
clone size: -
J gene: TRBJ2-7

CDR3 DNA: TGTGCCAGCAGCTCGGGACTAGGACAAGAGACCCAGTACTTC
CDR3 protein: CASSSGLGQETQYF
CDR3 length: 14
D gene: TRBD2
V gene: TRBV7-2
clone size: many
J gene: TRBJ2-5

CDR3 DNA: TGTGCCAGCAGCCCGGAGGGGCGGAACACTGAAGCTTTCTTT
CDR3 protein: CASSPEGRNTEAFF
CDR3 length: 14
D gene: -
V gene: TRBV7-9
clone size: -
J gene: TRBJ1-1

CDR3 DNA: TGCAGTGCCACCAACACTGAAGCTTTCTTT
CDR3 protein: CSATNTEAFF
CDR3 length: 10
D gene: -
V gene: TRBV20-1
clone size: -
J gene: TRBJ1-1

CDR3 DNA: TGTGCCTGGAGAGGGACGGCCAACACTGAAGCTTTCTTT
CDR3 protein: CAWRGTANTEAFF
CDR3 length: 13
D gene: -
V gene: TRBV30
clone size: -
J gene: TRBJ1-1

CDR3 DNA: TGTGCCAGCAGTTACTCAAGCGAGCAGTACTTC
CDR3 protein: CASSYSSEQYF
CDR3 length: 11
D gene: -
V gene: TRBV6-6
clone size: -
J gene: TRBJ2-7

CDR3 DNA: TGTGCCAGCACCTTAAGCGGAAGTTACTACAATGAGCAGTTCTTC
CDR3 protein: CASTLSGSYYNEQFF
CDR3 length: 15
D gene: -
V gene: TRBV12-3/TRBV12-4
clone size: many
J gene: TRBJ2-1